This T cell receptor beta chain came from a study of a mutant IDH1 vaccine in newly diagnosed glioma. Germline V CDR1 and CDR2: SQVTM, ANQGSEA. Between the trimmed V and J ends, which lost 3 bases and 5 bases, there was a span of 7 bases. CDR3 length: 11 residues. About this clone: The antigen remains undetermined.

The data were produced by immunoSEQ multiplex PCR, yet TCRdb's version contains in-frame clones alone and is incomplete. This sample has some 40,000 clones, with roughly 76% found just once. Time point described: week 23, last vaccination. One vaccine dose held 300 ug of mutant IDH1 20-mer peptide and came with topical imiquimod. Overall study findings and caveats: Among top peripheral T cell clonotypes, changes seemed unrelated to pseudoprogression.

The chain links TRBV29-1 to TRBJ2-5, with D possibly matching TRBD1 (6 bases). The specimen was PBMCs, collected from a glioma patient whose treatment included an IDH1 peptide vaccine. This clonotype was sampled from a man aged 35-49 years with glioma. The CDR3 DNA reads as TGCAGCGTTGAGAGGGGGGAGACCCAGTACTTC. It is translated as CSVERGETQYF.